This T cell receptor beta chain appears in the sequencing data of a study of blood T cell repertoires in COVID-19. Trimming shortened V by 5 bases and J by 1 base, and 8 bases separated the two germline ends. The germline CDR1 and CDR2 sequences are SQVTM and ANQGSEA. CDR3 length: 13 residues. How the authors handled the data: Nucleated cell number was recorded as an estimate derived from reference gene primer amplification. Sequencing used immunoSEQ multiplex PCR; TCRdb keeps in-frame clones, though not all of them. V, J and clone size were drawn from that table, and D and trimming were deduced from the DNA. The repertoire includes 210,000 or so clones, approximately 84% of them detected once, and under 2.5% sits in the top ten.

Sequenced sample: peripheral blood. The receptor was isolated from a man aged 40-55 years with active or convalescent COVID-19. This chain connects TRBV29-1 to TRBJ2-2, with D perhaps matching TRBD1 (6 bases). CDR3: CSVKGQNTGELFF. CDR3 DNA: TGCAGCGTTAAGGGACAGAACACCGGGGAGCTGTTTTTT.